Below, 16 T cell receptor beta chains from the same sample are listed, as sequenced in a study of T cells in Graves' hyperthyroidism and ophthalmopathy. TCR beta CDR3 sequences were amplified from RNA transcripts. The TCR CDR3 was amplified in a first-round RT-PCR using the HTBI primer set. One entry per CDR3 protein, called by TCRdb with MiXCR from the multiplex PCR reads. The repertoire has a few hundred thousand distinct CDR3 sequences, roughly 14% of them found once; the top ten carry under 25%. Sequencing was carried out using blood. Receptor source: a man aged 30 to 39 with Graves' hyperthyroidism that later progressed to Graves' ophthalmopathy.

This clonotype has a count of ten or more. The chain links TRBV27 to TRBJ1-2; 7 bases line up with TRBD1. CDR1 is MNHEY, CDR2 SMNVEV, per germline (reference sequence). V shed 5 bases and J 2 bases; nucleotides not matched to a gene: 11. The CDR3 has 16 residues. CDR3 sequence reads: CASSPWEGGTNYGYTF. CDR3 bases: TGTGCCAGCAGTCCCTGGGAAGGGGGCACCAACTATGGCTACACCTTC.

At least ten counts were recorded for this clonotype. This chain links TRBV30 with TRBJ1-5; D not resolved. V was trimmed by 0 bases and J by 3 bases, leaving 9 bases between them. This CDR3 has 14 residues. Germline V gene sequence: CDR1 GTSNPN, CDR2 SVGIG (reference sequence). In DNA form, the CDR3 reads TGTGCCTGGAGTGTACCTGGCCCCAATCAGCCCCAGCATTTT. Amino acids: CAWSVPGPNQPQHF.

This clonotype came up a few times. V usage is TRBV5-1 and J usage is TRBJ2-2; D remains unclear. Germline loops: CDR1 SGHRS, CDR2 YFSETQ. Deletions cut 0 bases from V and 0 bases from J, with 9 bases between. The length of the CDR3 is 16 residues. As DNA, the CDR3 is TGCGCCAGCAGCTTGGTTGGGTGGACGAACACCGGGGAGCTGTTTTTT. This sequence encodes CASSLVGWTNTGELFF. The whole variable domain, remainder taken from reference TRBV5-1 and TRBJ2-2, is KAGVTQTPRYLIKTRGQQVTLSCSPISGHRSVSWYQQTPGQGLQFLFEYFSETQRNKGNFPGRFSGRQFSNSRSEMNVSTLELGDSALYLCASSLVGWTNTGELFFGEGSRLTVL.

The chain employs TRBV3-1 and TRBJ1-1; D remains unclear. The CDR3 is made up of 13 amino acids. Germline V lookup: CDR1 LGHDT, CDR2 YNNKEL (reference sequence). Deletions cut 3 bases from V and 1 base from J, with 6 bases between. CDR3 nucleotides: TGTGCCAGCAGCCAGGTTACGAACACTGAAGCTTTCTTT. Its translation: CASSQVTNTEAFF. Looking up the rest from reference TRBV3-1 and TRBJ1-1 gives the full variable domain: DTAVSQTPKYLVTQMGNDKSIKCEQNLGHDTMYWYKQDSKKFLKIMFSYNNKELIINETVPNRFSPKSPDKAHLNLHINSLELGDSAVYFCASSQVTNTEAFFGQGTRLTVV.

This clonotype was recorded at least ten times. The DNA of the CDR3 is TGTGCCAGCAGCTTAGCGGTCACATCTACCTACGAGCAGTACTTC. Translated: CASSLAVTSTYEQYF. The chain is built from TRBV7-9 and TRBJ2-7; D is ambiguous. With 0 bases removed from V and 2 bases from J, the gap between germline ends came to 11 bases. The CDR3 has 15 residues. The germline V gene encodes CDR1 SEHNR and CDR2 FQNEAQ (reference sequence).

The chain is built from TRBV5-1 and TRBJ2-7; possible D gene TRBD2, 5 bases. Trimming stripped 4 bases from V and 1 base from J, with 18 bases between. Germline values: CDR1 SGHRS, CDR2 YFSETQ. The CDR3 is 16 amino acids. The CDR3 nucleotides are TGCGCCAGCAGCCCGGGAACCCTACATAAATCCTACGAGCAGTACTTC. Translation: CASSPGTLHKSYEQYF.

Many counts were recorded for this clonotype. The rearrangement joins TRBV7-9 to TRBJ2-7; D uncertain. V dropped 2 bases and J dropped 6 bases, with 8 bases sitting between them. The CDR3 consists of 12 residues. CDR1 and CDR2 (germline): SEHNR, FQNEAQ (reference sequence). Here the CDR3 reads CASSLNFGEQYF. The CDR3 coding sequence is TGTGCCAGCAGCTTAAATTTCGGCGAGCAGTACTTC. Variable domain in full (rest from reference TRBV7-9 and TRBJ2-7): DTGVSQNPRHKITKRGQNVTFRCDPISEHNRLYWYRQTLGQGPEFLTYFQNEAQLEKSRLLSDRFSAERPKGSFSTLEIQRTEQGDSAMYLCASSLNFGEQYFGPGTRLTVT.

At least ten counts were recorded for this clonotype. CDR3 DNA: TGTGCCAGCAGCCGAGGGGGGGGCACTGAAGCTTTCTTT. Residues: CASSRGGGTEAFF. The V and J genes are TRBV3-1 and TRBJ1-1; D may be TRBD1 (6 bases). This CDR3 has 13 amino acids. Germline lookup yields CDR1 LGHDT and CDR2 YNNKEL (reference sequence). V was clipped by 4 bases and J by 4 bases, with 10 bases between them.

The V gene is TRBV10-3, the J gene TRBJ1-5; 7 bases agree with TRBD1. After removal of 3 bases from V and 6 bases from J, the junction contained 8 bases not matched to a gene. The CDR3 runs 15 residues. CDR1 is ENHRY and CDR2 is SYGVKD in the germline V gene. CDR3 region: CAISEGGRAGQPQHF. The CDR3 DNA reads as TGTGCCATCAGTGAAGGGGGCAGGGCTGGTCAGCCCCAGCATTTT.

Many counts were recorded for this clonotype. The rearrangement uses TRBV5-5 and TRBJ2-5; tentative D call: TRBD2 (6 bases). This CDR3 is built from 15 residues. Germline assignment: CDR1 SGHKS and CDR2 YYEKEE (reference sequence). Trimming took off 0 bases at V and 5 bases at J, with 14 bases between the two ends. CDR3 sequence: CASSLEVLAGETQYF. DNA for the CDR3: TGTGCCAGCAGCTTGGAAGTACTAGCAGGGGAGACCCAGTACTTC.

This clonotype has a count of ten or more. The chain uses TRBV12-3 or TRBV12-4 and TRBJ1-4; D gene uncertain. There are 15 residues in the CDR3. Trimming pared 4 bases from V and 8 bases from J, leaving 17 bases between. CDR3 residues: CASSWSGVGMEKLFF. The CDR3 nucleotides read TGTGCCAGCAGTTGGTCCGGGGTTGGGATGGAAAAACTGTTTTTT.

The chain has TRBV15 and TRBJ1-6; D gene ambiguous. V was trimmed by 0 bases and J by 8 bases, leaving 5 bases between them. Germline assignment: CDR1 LNHNV and CDR2 YYDKDF (reference sequence). The CDR3 consists of 13 residues. The CDR3 DNA sequence: TGTGCCACCAGCAGAGATTATTATTCACCCCTCCACTTT. This gives the protein CATSRDYYSPLHF.

DNA for the CDR3: TGTGCCAGCAGCAAAAGTGTCAATCAAGAGACCCAGTACTTC. Its translation: CASSKSVNQETQYF. The chain links TRBV7-2 to TRBJ2-5; D remains ambiguous. The germline V gene has CDR1 SGHTA and CDR2 FQGNSA. V was trimmed by 5 bases and J by 2 bases, leaving 12 bases between them. The CDR3 loop spans 14 amino acids.

This clonotype was picked up many times. This sequence joins TRBV20-1 and TRBJ2-3; 9 bases line up with TRBD1. Trimming at V came to 6 bases and at J to 7 bases, leaving 5 bases not matched to a gene. The CDR3 length is 12 residues. The germline gives CDR1 DFQATT, CDR2 SNEGSKA (reference sequence). DNA of the CDR3: TGCAGTGCGGACAGGGGAATGTATACGCAGTATTTT. Translating gives CSADRGMYTQYF.

This clonotype was recorded a few times. The V and J genes are TRBV13 and TRBJ1-2, with TRBD1 as a possible D gene (6 bases). The CDR3 consists of 14 residues. From germline, CDR1 is PRHDT and CDR2 FYEKMQ (reference sequence). Trimming left V 6 bases short and J 8 bases short, with 19 bases between. The CDR3 region has the DNA TGTGCCAGCAGTAGCGGAGGGGGGGTTAGGGGCTACACCTTC. Its protein is CASSSGGGVRGYTF.

This clonotype was found a few times. The chain links TRBV25-1 to TRBJ1-5; D perhaps matches TRBD1 (6 bases). This CDR3 is 15 amino acids long. The germline V gene has CDR1 MGHDK and CDR2 SYGVNS. Deletions cut 7 bases from V and 2 bases from J, with 15 bases between. The CDR3 sequence: CASTSRGFGNQPQHF. The CDR3 region has the DNA TGTGCCAGCACTTCCAGGGGATTTGGCAATCAGCCCCAGCATTTT.